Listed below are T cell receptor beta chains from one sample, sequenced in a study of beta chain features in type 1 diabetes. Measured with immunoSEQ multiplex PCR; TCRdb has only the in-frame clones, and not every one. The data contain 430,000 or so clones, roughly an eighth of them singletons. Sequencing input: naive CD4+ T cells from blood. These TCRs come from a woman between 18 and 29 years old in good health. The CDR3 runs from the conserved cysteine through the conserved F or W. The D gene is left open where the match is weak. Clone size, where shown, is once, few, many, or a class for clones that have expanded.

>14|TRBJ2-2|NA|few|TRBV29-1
TGCAGCGTTGCAGGGTTGTTGGCCACCGGGGAGCTGTTTTTT
CSVAGLLATGELFF
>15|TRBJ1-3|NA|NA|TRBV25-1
TGTGCCAGCAGTGAATCTCCAGGGACTGGAAACACCATATATTTT
CASSESPGTGNTIYF
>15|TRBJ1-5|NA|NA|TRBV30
TGTGCCTGGAGTGTACGGTCCGCTAGCAATCAGCCCCAGCATTTT
CAWSVRSASNQPQHF
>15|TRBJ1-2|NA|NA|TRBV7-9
TGTGCCAGCAGCTTAACAAATCAGGGGAACTATGGCTACACCTTC
CASSLTNQGNYGYTF
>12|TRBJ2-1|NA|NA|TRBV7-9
TGTGCCAGCATCCTACACGACAATGAGCAGTTCTTC
CASILHDNEQFF
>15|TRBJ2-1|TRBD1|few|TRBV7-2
TGTGCCAGCAGCTCTGACAGGGGATCCTACAATGAGCAGTTCTTC
CASSSDRGSYNEQFF
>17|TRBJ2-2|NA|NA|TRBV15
TGTGCCACCAGCAAGCGCCCGGGAAACCTAAACACCGGGGAGCTGTTTTTT
CATSKRPGNLNTGELFF
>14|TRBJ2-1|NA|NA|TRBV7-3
TGTGCCAGCAGCTTAGAGGGCCCCTACAATGAGCAGTTCTTC
CASSLEGPYNEQFF
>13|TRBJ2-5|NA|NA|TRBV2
TGTGCCAGCAGACGAAGACAGCAAGAGACCCAGTACTTC
CASRRRQQETQYF
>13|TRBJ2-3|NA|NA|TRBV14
TGTGCCAGCAGCCAAGACCCCTACCGTCCGCAGTATTTT
CASSQDPYRPQYF
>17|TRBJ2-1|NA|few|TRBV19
TGTGCCAGTAGTAGGGGAGGACTTGGGGGATCCTACAATGAGCAGTTCTTC
CASSRGGLGGSYNEQFF
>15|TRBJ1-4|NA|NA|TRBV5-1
TGCGCCAGCCAGAGGGGCCGGCGAACTAATGAAAAACTGTTTTTT
CASQRGRRTNEKLFF
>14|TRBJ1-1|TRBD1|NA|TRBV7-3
TGTGCCAGCAGCTTAGCGGGACAGGCCACTGAAGCTTTCTTT
CASSLAGQATEAFF
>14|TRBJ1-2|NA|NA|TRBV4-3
TGCGCCAGCAGCCAAGACGGCGGAGTTCCTGGCTACACCTTC
CASSQDGGVPGYTF
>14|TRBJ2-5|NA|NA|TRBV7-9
TGTGCCAGCAGCTTGTGGACGCTCCAAGAGACCCAGTACTTC
CASSLWTLQETQYF
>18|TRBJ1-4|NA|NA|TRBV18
TGTGCCAGCTCACCTATTGCGGGGGAAGTTTTGACTAATGAAAAACTGTTTTTT
CASSPIAGEVLTNEKLFF
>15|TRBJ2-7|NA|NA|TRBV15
TGTGCCACCAGCACAGGCCGGGCGGTCAGGGACGAGCAGTACTTC
CATSTGRAVRDEQYF
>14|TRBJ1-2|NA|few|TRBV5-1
TGCGCCAGCAGCTTGGGACAGATGTACTATGGCTACACCTTC
CASSLGQMYYGYTF
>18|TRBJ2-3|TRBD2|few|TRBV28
TGTGCCAGCAGTCTTTATAGTCAGACTAGCGGGGGGCGGAATACGCAGTATTTT
CASSLYSQTSGGRNTQYF
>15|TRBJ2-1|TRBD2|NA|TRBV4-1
TGCGCCAGCAGCCAGGGCGGGAGAGGGAACAATGAGCAGTTCTTC
CASSQGGRGNNEQFF
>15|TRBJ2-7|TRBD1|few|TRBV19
TGTGCCAGTAGTATAGCCCGGGACAGGGCAGACGAGCAGTACTTC
CASSIARDRADEQYF
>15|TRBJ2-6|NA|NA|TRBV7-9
TGTGCCAGCAGCTTTAAAGACTCTAGGGCCAACGTCCTGACTTTC
CASSFKDSRANVLTF
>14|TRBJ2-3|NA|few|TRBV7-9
TGTGCCAGCAGGGAATGGGACGCTGCAGATACGCAGTATTTT
CASREWDAADTQYF
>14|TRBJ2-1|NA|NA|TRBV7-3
TGTGCCAGCAGCTTACTTGGGGACCGGTTGACCCAGTTCTTC
CASSLLGDRLTQFF
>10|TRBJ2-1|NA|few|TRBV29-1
TGCAGCGTATCCTACAATGAGCAGTTCTTC
CSVSYNEQFF
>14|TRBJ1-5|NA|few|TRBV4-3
TGCGCCAGCAGCCAAGATTACGGGGATCAGCCCCAGCATTTT
CASSQDYGDQPQHF
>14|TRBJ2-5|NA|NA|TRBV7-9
TGTGCCAGCAGCTTCCGGGACACCCAAGAGACCCAGTACTTC
CASSFRDTQETQYF
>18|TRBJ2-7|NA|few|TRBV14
TGTGCCAGCAGCCCGGTCCCGCGCGGACAGAGTTTCTCCTACGAGCAGTACTTC
CASSPVPRGQSFSYEQYF
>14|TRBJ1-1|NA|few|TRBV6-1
TGTGCCAGCAGTGAAGTTTTGTTTCGGACTGAAGCTTTCTTT
CASSEVLFRTEAFF
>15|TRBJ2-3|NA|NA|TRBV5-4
TGTGCCAGCAGCTTTGGCGGCATTAGCACAGATACGCAGTATTTT
CASSFGGISTDTQYF
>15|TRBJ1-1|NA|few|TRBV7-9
TGTGCCAGCAGCTTAAGGGCAGGCGGGAGCACTGAAGCTTTCTTT
CASSLRAGGSTEAFF
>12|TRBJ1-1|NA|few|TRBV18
TGTGCCAGCTCTTCCCAGGGGACTGAAGCTTTCTTT
CASSSQGTEAFF
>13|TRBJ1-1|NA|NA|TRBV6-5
TGTGCCAGCCGGTGGTCTCTGAACACTGAAGCTTTCTTT
CASRWSLNTEAFF
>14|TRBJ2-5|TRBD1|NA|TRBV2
TGTGCCAGCAGTCGACAGGGATCAGGAGAGACCCAGTACTTC
CASSRQGSGETQYF
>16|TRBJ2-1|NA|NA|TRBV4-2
TGTGCCAGCAGCCAAGATAACCGGGAAGGCTACAATGAGCAGTTCTTC
CASSQDNREGYNEQFF
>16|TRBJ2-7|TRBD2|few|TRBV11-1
TGTGCCAGCAGCTTAGACTGGGCTAGCGGATCCTACGAGCAGTACTTC
CASSLDWASGSYEQYF
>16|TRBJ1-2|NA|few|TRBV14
TGTGCCAGCAGCCACCTCAACAGGAAAGAAATGGGGGGCTACACCTTC
CASSHLNRKEMGGYTF
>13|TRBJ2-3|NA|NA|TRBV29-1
TGCAGCTCTAGGGGACGGACCACAGATACGCAGTATTTT
CSSRGRTTDTQYF
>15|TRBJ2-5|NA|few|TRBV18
TGTGCCAGCTCGCCTCATAGCGGAGGCCAAGAGACCCAGTACTTC
CASSPHSGGQETQYF